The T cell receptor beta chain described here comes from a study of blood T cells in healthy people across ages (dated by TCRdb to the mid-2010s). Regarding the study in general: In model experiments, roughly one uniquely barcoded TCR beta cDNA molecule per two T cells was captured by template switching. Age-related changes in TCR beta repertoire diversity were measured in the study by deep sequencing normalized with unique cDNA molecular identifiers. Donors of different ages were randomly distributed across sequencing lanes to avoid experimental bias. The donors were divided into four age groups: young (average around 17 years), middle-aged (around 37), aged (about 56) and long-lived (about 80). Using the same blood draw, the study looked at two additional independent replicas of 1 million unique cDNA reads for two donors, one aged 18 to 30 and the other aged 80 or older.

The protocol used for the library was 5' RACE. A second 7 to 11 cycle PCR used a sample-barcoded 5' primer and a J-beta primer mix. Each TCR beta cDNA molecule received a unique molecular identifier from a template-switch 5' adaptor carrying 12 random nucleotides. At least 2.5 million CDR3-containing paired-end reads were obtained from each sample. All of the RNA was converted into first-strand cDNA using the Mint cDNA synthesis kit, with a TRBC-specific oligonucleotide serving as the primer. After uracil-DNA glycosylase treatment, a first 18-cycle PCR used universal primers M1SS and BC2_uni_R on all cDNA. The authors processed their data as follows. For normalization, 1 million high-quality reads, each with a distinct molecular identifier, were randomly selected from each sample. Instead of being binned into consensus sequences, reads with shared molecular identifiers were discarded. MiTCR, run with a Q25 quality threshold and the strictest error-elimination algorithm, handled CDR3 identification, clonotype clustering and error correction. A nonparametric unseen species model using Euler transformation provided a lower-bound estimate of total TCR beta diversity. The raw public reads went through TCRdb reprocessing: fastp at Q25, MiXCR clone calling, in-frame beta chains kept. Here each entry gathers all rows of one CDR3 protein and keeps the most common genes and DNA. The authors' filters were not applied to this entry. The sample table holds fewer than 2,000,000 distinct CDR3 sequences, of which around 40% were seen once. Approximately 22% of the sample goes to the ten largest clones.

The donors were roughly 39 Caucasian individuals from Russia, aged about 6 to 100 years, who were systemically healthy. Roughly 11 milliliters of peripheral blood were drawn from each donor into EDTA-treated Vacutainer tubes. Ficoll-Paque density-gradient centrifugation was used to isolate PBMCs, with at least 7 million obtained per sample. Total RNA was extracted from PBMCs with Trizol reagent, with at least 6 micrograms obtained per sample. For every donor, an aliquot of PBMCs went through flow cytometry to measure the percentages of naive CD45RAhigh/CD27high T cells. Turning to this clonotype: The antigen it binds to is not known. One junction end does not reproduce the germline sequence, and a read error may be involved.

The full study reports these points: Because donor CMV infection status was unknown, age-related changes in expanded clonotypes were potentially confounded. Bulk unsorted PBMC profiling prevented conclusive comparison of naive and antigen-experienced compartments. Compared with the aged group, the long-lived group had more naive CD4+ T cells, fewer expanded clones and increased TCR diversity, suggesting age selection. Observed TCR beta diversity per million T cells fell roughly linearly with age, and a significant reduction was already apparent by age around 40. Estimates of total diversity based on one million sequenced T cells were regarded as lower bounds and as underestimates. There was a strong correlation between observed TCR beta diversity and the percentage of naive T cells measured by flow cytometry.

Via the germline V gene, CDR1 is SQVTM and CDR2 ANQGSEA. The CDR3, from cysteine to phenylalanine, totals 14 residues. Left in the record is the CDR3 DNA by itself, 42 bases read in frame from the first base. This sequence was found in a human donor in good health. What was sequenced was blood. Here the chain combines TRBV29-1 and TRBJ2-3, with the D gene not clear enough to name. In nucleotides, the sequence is TGCAGCGTTCTGAATCGTCCAACGGCAGATACGCTGTATTTT. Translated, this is CSVLNRPTADTLYF.